The next 10 T cell receptor beta chains were all read from a single sample in a study of shared clonotypes between healthy human individuals. The table came from immunoSEQ multiplex PCR; TCRdb's copy has only in-frame clones and leaves some out. Altogether around 95,000 clones are present, less than 80% being singletons, with the ten largest covering 35% to 55%. Sequencing was performed on memory CD8+ T cells sorted from blood. Subset here: CD45RO+ cells pooled with CCR7-negative TemRA cells. These receptor sequences come from a man under 40 in good health.

This clone came up once. The chain links TRBV5-4 to TRBJ2-2; D not certain. Germline V gene sequence: CDR1 SGHNT, CDR2 YYREEE (reference sequence). The ends were cut back, 1 base at V and 5 bases at J, with 9 bases in the middle. The CDR3 has 14 amino acids. The chain's CDR3 is CASSLSSPTGELFF. CDR3 DNA sequence: TGTGCCAGCAGCTTGTCGTCCCCTACCGGGGAGCTGTTTTTT.

CDR3 DNA sequence: TGTGCCAGCAGCTTAGTCGGCTCTGGGGAGCTGTTTTTT. Amino acid sequence: CASSLVGSGELFF. The chain employs TRBV7-8 and TRBJ2-2; no definite D call. The CDR3 runs to 13 residues. Germline assignment: CDR1 SGHVS and CDR2 FQNEAQ. Trimming left V 1 base short and J 8 bases short, with 8 bases between.

This chain joins TRBV6-1 and TRBJ2-1; no definite D call. There are 13 residues in the CDR3. Germline V gives CDR1 MNHNS, CDR2 SASEGT. Trimming cost V 3 bases and J 10 bases, with 13 bases left between them. Here the CDR3 reads CASSDRWGREQFF. CDR3 DNA sequence: TGTGCCAGCAGTGACCGATGGGGAAGGGAGCAGTTCTTC.

The chain has TRBV4-3 and TRBJ2-1; TRBD2 agrees at 8 bases. V trimming: 2 bases; J trimming: 1 base; junction bases outside the gene matches: 4. Germline values: CDR1 LGHNA, CDR2 YSLEER. This CDR3 has 16 amino acids. CDR3: CASSQSSGSSYNEQFF. The CDR3 nucleotides are TGCGCCAGCAGCCAATCAAGCGGGAGTTCCTACAATGAGCAGTTCTTC.

The V and J genes are TRBV2 and TRBJ2-7; D remains unclear. Trimming pared 6 bases from V and 0 bases from J, leaving 6 bases between. CDR1 is SNHLY and CDR2 is FYNNEI in the germline V gene. This CDR3 spans 12 amino acids. Here the CDR3 DNA reads TGTGCCAGCAGACAACTCTCCTACGAGCAGTACTTC. Residues: CASRQLSYEQYF.

This clone was recorded at least ten times. J is TRBJ2-6 and V is TRBV10-3; TRBD1 matches at 9 bases. The germline gives CDR1 ENHRY, CDR2 SYGVKD. This CDR3 is 16 amino acids long. Trimming removed 4 bases from V and 1 base from J; junction bases left unmatched: 2. This chain's CDR3 is CAISGTGESGANVLTF. DNA of the CDR3: TGTGCCATCAGTGGGACAGGGGAATCTGGGGCCAACGTCCTGACTTTC.

The V call is TRBV12-2, the J call TRBJ2-1; the D call in the table, TRBD2, was not verified against the DNA. TRBV12-2 is listed as a pseudogene. The CDR3 contains 16 residues. The CDR3 DNA reads as TGTGCCAGCAGCGCAACGGGACTAGCGGGTGACAATGAGCAGTTCTTC. Its protein is CASSATGLAGDNEQFF.

The chain links TRBV6-6 to TRBJ2-7; no firm D call. Trimming left V 5 bases short and J 3 bases short, with 20 bases between. The length of the CDR3 is 16 residues. Germline CDR1 is MNHNY and CDR2 is SVGAGI (reference sequence). The CDR3 loop is CASSRSTLKQSYEQYF. As DNA, the CDR3 is TGTGCCAGCAGTCGTTCCACCCTCAAACAGAGCTACGAGCAGTACTTC.

This chain joins TRBV25-1 and TRBJ2-2; D remains unclear. This CDR3 has 12 residues. Germline values: CDR1 MGHDK, CDR2 SYGVNS. Trimming left V 6 bases short and J 7 bases short, with 9 bases between. In DNA form, the CDR3 reads TGTGCCAGCAGCCCACACCACGGGGAGCTGTTTTTT. Amino acids: CASSPHHGELFF.

The J gene is TRBJ2-1, the V gene TRBV11-2, with 9 bases lining up with TRBD1. The V gene's germline CDR1 is SGHAT and CDR2 FQNNGV. Germline trimming cut 1 base from V and 7 bases from J; bases unmatched to any gene: 8. The CDR3 is 16 amino acids. The CDR3 DNA is TGTGCCAGCAGCTTAGTTGGGACAGGGTCTAAAAATGAGCAGTTCTTC. It translates to CASSLVGTGSKNEQFF.